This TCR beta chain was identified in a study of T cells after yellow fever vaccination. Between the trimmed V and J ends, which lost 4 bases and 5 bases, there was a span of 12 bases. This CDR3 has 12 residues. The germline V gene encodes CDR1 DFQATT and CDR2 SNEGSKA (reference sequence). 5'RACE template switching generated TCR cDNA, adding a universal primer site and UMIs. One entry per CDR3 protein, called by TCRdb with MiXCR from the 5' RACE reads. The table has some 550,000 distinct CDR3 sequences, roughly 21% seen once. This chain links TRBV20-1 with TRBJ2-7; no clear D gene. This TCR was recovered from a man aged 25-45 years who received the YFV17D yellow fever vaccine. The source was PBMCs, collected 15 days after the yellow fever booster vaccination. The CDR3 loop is CSAKRGFNEQYF. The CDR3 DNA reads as TGCAGTGCTAAGCGAGGCTTTAACGAGCAGTACTTC.